The 3 T cell receptor beta chains below come from one sample, sequenced in a study of T cell responses to AZD1222 COVID-19 vaccine. Libraries were prepared by immunoSEQ multiplex PCR; TCRdb keeps only in-frame clonotypes and omits some of them. The data show about 110,000 clones, with more than 70% seen just once and around 4.6% held by the top ten. The source was peripheral blood, collected 28 days after the second AZD1222 dose. Receptors were obtained from an adult who received the AZD1222 COVID-19 vaccine.

The V and J genes are TRBV20-1 and TRBJ2-5; 8 bases line up with TRBD2. Germline V gives CDR1 DFQATT, CDR2 SNEGSKA (reference sequence). The trim removed 4 bases at V and 5 bases at J, leaving 9 bases unmatched. The length of the CDR3 is 14 residues. The CDR3 protein is CSANDGRAGETQYF. The CDR3 DNA reads TGCAGTGCTAATGACGGGAGGGCCGGGGAGACCCAGTACTTC.

The rearrangement uses TRBV29-1 and TRBJ2-7; 10 bases agree with TRBD1. CDR1 SQVTM and CDR2 ANQGSEA come from the germline V gene. This CDR3 spans 15 amino acids. J was trimmed by 4 bases and V by 7 bases; bases with no gene match: 13. CDR3: CSAMTGGNQAYEQYF. The CDR3 nucleotides read TGCAGCGCCATGACAGGGGGCAATCAGGCGTACGAGCAGTACTTC.

The chain couples TRBV9 to TRBJ2-4; 14 nucleotides match TRBD2. The V gene end was trimmed by 2 bases and the J gene end by 8 bases; junction bases not matched to a gene: 3. The CDR3 runs to 15 residues. Germline V CDR1 and CDR2: SGDLS, YYNGEE. In DNA form, the CDR3 reads TGTGCCAGCAGCGTGACGACTAGCGGGAGGGACATTCAGTACTTC. Translated: CASSVTTSGRDIQYF.